These 9 T cell receptor beta chains were all obtained from the same sample, sequenced in a study of CD8 T cells in ankylosing spondylitis. TCRdb called the 5' RACE reads again in MiXCR, with one record for every CDR3 protein. The sample has about 35,000 distinct CDR3 sequences, over 2.5% seen once. The sequenced sample consisted of blood, either unsorted or a sorted T cell fraction (not recorded which). The receptors derive from a male donor with ankylosing spondylitis or in good health (not recorded which).

The table lists this clonotype with many counts. The chain recombines TRBV9 with TRBJ2-1, with TRBD1 as a possible D gene (6 bases). The germline V gene has CDR1 SGDLS and CDR2 YYNGEE. This CDR3 contains 14 residues. The germline V and J ends were trimmed by 4 bases and 4 bases, with 12 bases remaining between them. The CDR3 DNA reads TGTGCCAGCAGCTTAGACAGGCTATACAATGAGCAGTTCTTC. Its translation is CASSLDRLYNEQFF. The entire variable domain, with the rest obtained from reference TRBV9 and TRBJ2-1, is as follows: DSGVTQTPKHLITATGQRVTLRCSPRSGDLSVYWYQQSLDQGLQFLIQYYNGEERAKGNILERFSAQQFPDLHSELNLSSLELGDSALYFCASSLDRLYNEQFFGPGTRLTVL.

This clonotype appeared many times. The rearrangement links TRBV9 to TRBJ1-2; D is unresolved. Germline CDR1 and CDR2: SGDLS and YYNGEE. CDR3 size: 17 residues. V lost 3 bases and J lost 2, with 20 bases in between. CDR3 region: CASSDGSPSRPNYGYTF. The CDR3 DNA follows: TGTGCCAGCAGCGACGGAAGTCCCAGTCGTCCAAACTATGGCTACACCTTC.

The J gene is TRBJ2-3, the V gene TRBV9; D ambiguous. Germline V gene sequence: CDR1 SGDLS, CDR2 YYNGEE. Trimming shortened V by 1 base and J by 0 bases, and 12 bases separated the two germline ends. The CDR3 contains 16 residues. The CDR3 DNA reads TGTGCCAGCAGCGTATTGGGTAGCCCGAGCACAGATACGCAGTATTTT. It encodes CASSVLGSPSTDTQYF.

At least ten counts were recorded for this clonotype. The gene calls are TRBV9 and TRBJ2-2, with D tentatively TRBD1 (6 bases). The germline V gene has CDR1 SGDLS and CDR2 YYNGEE. This CDR3 contains 13 residues. Trimming cost V 4 bases and J 6 bases, with 10 bases left between them. CDR3 DNA: TGTGCCAGCAGCTTCCAGGGGCCCGGGGAGCTGTTTTTT. Amino acids: CASSFQGPGELFF.

In its sample, this clonotype is medium-sized. V is TRBV9 and J is TRBJ2-2, with D unresolved. The CDR3 sequence is 13 residues long. The germline CDR1 and CDR2 sequences are SGDLS and YYNGEE. Between the trimmed V and J ends, which lost 1 base and 7 bases, there was a span of 8 bases. Written as DNA, the CDR3 is TGTGCCAGCAGCGTACAGCTACGCGGGGAGCTGTTTTTT. Its protein is CASSVQLRGELFF. Combining the CDR3 with reference TRBV9 and TRBJ2-2 gives the whole variable domain DSGVTQTPKHLITATGQRVTLRCSPRSGDLSVYWYQQSLDQGLQFLIQYYNGEERAKGNILERFSAQQFPDLHSELNLSSLELGDSALYFCASSVQLRGELFFGEGSRLTVL.

A few counts support this clonotype. This chain joins TRBV9 and TRBJ2-2; the match to TRBD1 covers 9 bases. J was trimmed by 1 base and V by 2 bases; bases with no gene match: 6. The CDR3 extends over 17 amino acids. Germline V CDR1 and CDR2: SGDLS, YYNGEE. This CDR3 reads CASSVTGGGLNTGELFF. The CDR3 nucleotides are TGTGCCAGCAGCGTCACAGGGGGCGGATTGAACACCGGGGAGCTGTTTTTT.

This clonotype turned up a few times. Just one base apart from a much larger clone, this may be a read error. The chain is built from TRBV9 and TRBJ2-1; D is uncertain. The germline V gene has CDR1 SGDLS and CDR2 YYNGEE. This CDR3 is built from 13 residues. V was trimmed by 3 bases and J by 0 bases, leaving 4 bases between them. The chain's CDR3 is CASSASSYNEQFF. The CDR3 DNA is TGTGCCAGCAGCGCGAGCTCCTACAATGAGCAGTTCTTC.

This clonotype was detected ten times or more. This chain connects TRBV9 to TRBJ1-1, with D tentatively TRBD1 (6 bases). This CDR3 is built from 16 residues. V lost 0 bases and J lost 0, with 12 bases in between. CDR1 is SGDLS and CDR2 is YYNGEE in the germline V gene. CDR3 protein: CASSVGTDFMNTEAFF. The CDR3 nucleotides read TGTGCCAGCAGCGTAGGGACAGATTTCATGAACACTGAAGCTTTCTTT. The entire variable domain, with the rest obtained from reference TRBV9 and TRBJ1-1, is as follows: DSGVTQTPKHLITATGQRVTLRCSPRSGDLSVYWYQQSLDQGLQFLIQYYNGEERAKGNILERFSAQQFPDLHSELNLSSLELGDSALYFCASSVGTDFMNTEAFFGQGTRLTVV.

This clonotype was counted ten times or more. This chain uses TRBV9 with TRBJ2-6; 8 positions agree with TRBD2. V dropped 4 bases and J dropped 3; count of bases not matched to a gene: 3. Per germline, CDR1 SGDLS and CDR2 YYNGEE. This CDR3 is built from 15 residues. DNA for the CDR3: TGTGCCAGCAGCCTAAGCGGGGGTGGGGCCAACGTCCTGACTTTC. It specifies CASSLSGGGANVLTF.